One and the same sample provided the 3 T cell receptor delta chains below, sequenced in a study of gamma delta lymphoproliferative disorders and STAT genes. TCRdb re-processed the multiplex PCR reads using CATT. The sample contains some 3,800 delta-chain clones, 0.9% to 1.1% of which appear only once. Genomic DNA from isolated PBMCs served as the sequencing template. Sequencing was performed on blood. The receptors stem from a human donor in good health.

This clone was observed a few times. One base away lies a much larger clone, so this may be a sequencing read error. Other nucleotide sequences from this sample produce the same CDR3. This CDR3 is CALGRLSLADPTDKLIF. The CDR3 DNA is TGTGCTCTTGGGAGATTGAGCCTGGCGGACCCTACCGATAAACTCATCTTT. This chain uses TRDV1 with TRDJ1; D gene uncertain. The CDR3 contains 17 residues. The germline V gene has CDR1 TSWWSYY and CDR2 QGS. The germline V and J ends were trimmed by 5 bases and 2 bases, with 21 bases remaining between them.

Worth noting for this clone: The protein that TCRdb holds for this DNA derives from a much larger clone and differs from the translated DNA at residue 18, which likely indicates a read error; the protein shown here is translated from the DNA. The CDR3 nucleotides are TGTGCTCTTGGGGAACCCACCTACGCTGGGGGATACAGGTTAGGTAAACTCTTCTTT. Translating gives CALGEPTYAGGYRLGKLFF. The J gene is TRDJ1, the V gene TRDV1, with 11 bases that match TRDD3. Gene TRDJ2 matches the end of the DNA better, so the J call may be wrong. This CDR3 region has 19 residues. From germline, CDR1 is TSWWSYY and CDR2 QGS.

This clone was seen more than once but under ten times. TCRdb shows a much larger clone's protein in place of this DNA's translation, and the two differ at residue 15, likely through a read error; the protein shown is translated from the DNA. This rearrangement joins TRDV2 to TRDJ1; D unresolved. Germline V CDR1 and CDR2: GEAIGNYY, EKD. The CDR3 contains 16 residues. The CDR3 DNA reads TGTGCCTGTGACCCGGTAGGGTTCCGGGAGACCGATAAACTCACCTTT. Residues: CACDPVGFRETDKLTF.